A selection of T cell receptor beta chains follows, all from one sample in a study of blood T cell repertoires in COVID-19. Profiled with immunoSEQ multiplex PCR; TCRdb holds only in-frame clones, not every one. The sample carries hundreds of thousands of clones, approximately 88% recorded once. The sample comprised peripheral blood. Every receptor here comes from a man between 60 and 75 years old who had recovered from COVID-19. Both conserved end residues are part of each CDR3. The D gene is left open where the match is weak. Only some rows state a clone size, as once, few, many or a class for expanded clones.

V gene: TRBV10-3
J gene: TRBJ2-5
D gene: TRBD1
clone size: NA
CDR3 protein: CAPVRDRGRETQYF
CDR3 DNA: TGTGCCCCAGTGAGGGACAGGGGAAGGGAGACCCAGTACTTC

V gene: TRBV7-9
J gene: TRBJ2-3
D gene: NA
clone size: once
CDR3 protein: CASSPGIGLADTQYF
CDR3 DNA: TGTGCCAGCAGCCCCGGGATTGGACTGGCAGATACGCAGTATTTT

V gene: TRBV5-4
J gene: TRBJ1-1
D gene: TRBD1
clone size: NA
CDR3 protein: CASSKGQEVNTEAFF
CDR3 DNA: TGTGCCAGCAGCAAGGGACAGGAGGTAAACACTGAAGCTTTCTTT

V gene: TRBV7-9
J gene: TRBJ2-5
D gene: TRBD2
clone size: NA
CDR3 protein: CASSLGVSGRYQETQYF
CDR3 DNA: TGTGCCAGCAGCTTAGGGGTTAGCGGGAGGTACCAAGAGACCCAGTACTTC

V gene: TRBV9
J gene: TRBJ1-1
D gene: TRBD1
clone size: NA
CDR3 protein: CASSVVGTGNTEAFF
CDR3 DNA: TGTGCCAGCAGCGTAGTGGGGACAGGGAACACTGAAGCTTTCTTT

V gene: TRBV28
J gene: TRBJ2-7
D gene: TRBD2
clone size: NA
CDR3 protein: CASRGGGGYEQYF
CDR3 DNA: TGTGCCAGCAGAGGCGGGGGAGGTTACGAGCAGTACTTC

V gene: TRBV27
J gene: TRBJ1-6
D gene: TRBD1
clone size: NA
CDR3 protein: CASSPTGINSPLHF
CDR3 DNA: TGTGCCAGCAGTCCGACAGGGATCAATTCACCCCTCCACTTT

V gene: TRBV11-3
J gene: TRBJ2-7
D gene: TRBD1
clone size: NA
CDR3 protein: CASSLMGQGYEQYF
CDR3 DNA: TGTGCCAGCAGCTTAATGGGACAGGGCTACGAGCAGTACTTC

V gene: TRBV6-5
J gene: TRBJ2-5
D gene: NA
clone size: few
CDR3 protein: CASSYQRRGRETQYF
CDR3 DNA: TGTGCCAGCAGTTACCAGAGGCGGGGCCGGGAGACCCAGTACTTC

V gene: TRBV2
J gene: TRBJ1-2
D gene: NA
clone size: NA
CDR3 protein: CASSGDSNYGYTF
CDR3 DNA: TGTGCCAGCAGTGGCGACAGTAACTATGGCTACACCTTC

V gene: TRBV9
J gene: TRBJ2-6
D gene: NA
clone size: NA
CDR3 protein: CASTAGDSGANVLTF
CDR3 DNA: TGTGCCAGCACCGCAGGGGACTCTGGGGCCAACGTCCTGACTTTC

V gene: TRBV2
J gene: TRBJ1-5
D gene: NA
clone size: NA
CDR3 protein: CASSDHTGFVSNQPQHF
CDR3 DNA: TGTGCCAGCAGTGACCACACAGGGTTTGTGAGCAATCAGCCCCAGCATTTT

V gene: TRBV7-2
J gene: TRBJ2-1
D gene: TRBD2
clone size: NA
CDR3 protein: CASSSSGSPYNEQFF
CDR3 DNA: TGTGCCAGCAGCTCCAGCGGGAGTCCTTACAATGAGCAGTTCTTC

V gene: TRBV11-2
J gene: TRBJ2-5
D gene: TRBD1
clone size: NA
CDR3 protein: CASSLSEQGARETQYF
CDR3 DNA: TGTGCCAGCAGCTTATCGGAACAGGGGGCAAGAGAGACCCAGTACTTC

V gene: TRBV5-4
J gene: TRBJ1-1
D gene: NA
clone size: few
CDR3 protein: CASSTGQNTEAFF
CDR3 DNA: TGTGCCAGCAGCACGGGACAAAACACTGAAGCTTTCTTT

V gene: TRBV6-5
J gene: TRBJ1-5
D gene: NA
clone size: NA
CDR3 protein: CAAAPQGNQPQHF
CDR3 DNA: TGTGCCGCAGCCCCCCAGGGAAATCAGCCCCAGCATTTT

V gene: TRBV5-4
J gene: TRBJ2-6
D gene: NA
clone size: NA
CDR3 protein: CASSLDISGANVLTF
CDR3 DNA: TGTGCCAGCAGCTTGGACATATCTGGGGCCAACGTCCTGACTTTC

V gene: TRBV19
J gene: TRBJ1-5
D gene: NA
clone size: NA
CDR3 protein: CASSPSPGQPQHF
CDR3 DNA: TGTGCCAGTAGTCCCTCGCCGGGTCAGCCCCAGCATTTT

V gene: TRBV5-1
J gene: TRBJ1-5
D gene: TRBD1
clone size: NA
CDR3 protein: CASSRNGQGLADQPQHF
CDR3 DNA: TGCGCCAGCAGCCGAAACGGACAGGGTTTGGCGGACCAGCCCCAGCATTTT

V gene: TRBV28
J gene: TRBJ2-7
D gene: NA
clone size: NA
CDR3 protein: CASSDPSGGTSYEQYF
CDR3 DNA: TGTGCCAGCAGTGACCCTTCCGGGGGAACTTCCTACGAGCAGTACTTC

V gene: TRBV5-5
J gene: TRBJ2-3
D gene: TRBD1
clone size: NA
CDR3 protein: CASSSGQGSTDTQYF
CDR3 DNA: TGTGCCAGCAGCTCTGGACAGGGAAGCACAGATACGCAGTATTTT

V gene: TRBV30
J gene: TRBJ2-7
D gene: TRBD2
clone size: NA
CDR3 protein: CAWSVQSGRTYEQYF
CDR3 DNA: TGTGCCTGGAGTGTACAAAGCGGGAGGACCTACGAGCAGTACTTC

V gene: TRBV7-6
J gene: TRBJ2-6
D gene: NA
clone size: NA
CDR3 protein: CASSSSEQAFGANVLTF
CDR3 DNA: TGTGCCAGCAGCTCCTCCGAGCAGGCTTTTGGGGCCAACGTCCTGACTTTC

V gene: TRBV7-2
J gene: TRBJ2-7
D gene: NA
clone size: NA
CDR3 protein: CASSSGQGWYEQYF
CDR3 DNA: TGTGCCAGCAGCTCAGGACAAGGCTGGTACGAGCAGTACTTC

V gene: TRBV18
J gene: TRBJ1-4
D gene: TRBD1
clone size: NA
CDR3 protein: CASSPPGQGNEKLFF
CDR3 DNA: TGTGCCAGCTCACCTCCGGGACAGGGCAATGAAAAACTGTTTTTT

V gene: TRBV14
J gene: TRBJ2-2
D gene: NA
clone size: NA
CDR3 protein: CASSQGAGELFF
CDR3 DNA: TGTGCCAGCAGCCAGGGGGCAGGGGAGCTGTTTTTT

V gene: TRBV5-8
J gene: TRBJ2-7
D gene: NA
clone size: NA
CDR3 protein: CASSLVRLLQYF
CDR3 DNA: TGTGCCAGCAGCTTGGTCCGACTCCTACAGTACTTC

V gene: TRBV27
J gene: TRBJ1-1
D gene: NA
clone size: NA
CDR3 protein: CASSAVPGGRHTEAFF
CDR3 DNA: TGTGCCAGCAGTGCCGTCCCGGGGGGTCGACACACTGAAGCTTTCTTT

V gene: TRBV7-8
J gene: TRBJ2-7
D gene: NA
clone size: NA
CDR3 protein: CASSLGRLAYEQYF
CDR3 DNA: TGTGCCAGCAGCTTAGGAAGACTAGCCTACGAGCAGTACTTC

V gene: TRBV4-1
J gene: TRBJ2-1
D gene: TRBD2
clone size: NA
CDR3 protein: CASSRGTGTSGPGDRNEQFF
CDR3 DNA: TGCGCCAGCAGCCGGGGGACCGGGACTAGCGGGCCGGGGGACCGCAATGAGCAGTTCTTC

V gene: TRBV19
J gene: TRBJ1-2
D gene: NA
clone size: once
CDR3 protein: CASSIGQGGYGYTF
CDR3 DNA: TGTGCCAGTAGTATTGGCCAGGGAGGGTATGGCTACACCTTC

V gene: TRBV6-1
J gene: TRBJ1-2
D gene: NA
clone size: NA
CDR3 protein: CASSDRGGYTF
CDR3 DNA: TGTGCCAGCAGTGACAGAGGGGGCTACACCTTC

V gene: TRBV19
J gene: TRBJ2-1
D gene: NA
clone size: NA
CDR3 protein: CASSISRGVYNEQFF
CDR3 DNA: TGTGCCAGTAGTATATCCAGGGGTGTATACAATGAGCAGTTCTTC

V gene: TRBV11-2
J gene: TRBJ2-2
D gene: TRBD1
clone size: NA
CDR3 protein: CASSKIPGTGVGELFF
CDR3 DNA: TGTGCCAGCAGCAAGATCCCCGGGACAGGGGTCGGGGAGCTGTTTTTT

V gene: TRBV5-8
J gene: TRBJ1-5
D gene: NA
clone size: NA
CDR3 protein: CASSLNRGQPQHF
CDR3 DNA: TGTGCCAGCAGCTTGAATAGGGGTCAGCCCCAGCATTTT

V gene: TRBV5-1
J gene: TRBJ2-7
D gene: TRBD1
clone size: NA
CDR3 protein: CASSSDRGQPDYSYEQYF
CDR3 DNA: TGCGCCAGCAGTTCGGACAGGGGCCAGCCGGACTATTCCTACGAGCAGTACTTC

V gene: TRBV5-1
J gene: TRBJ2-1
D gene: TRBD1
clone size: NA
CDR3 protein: CASSPRTGDAYEQFF
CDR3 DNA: TGCGCCAGCAGCCCTCGGACAGGGGACGCATATGAGCAGTTCTTC

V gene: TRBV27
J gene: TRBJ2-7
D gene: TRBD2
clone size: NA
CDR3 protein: CASSPGLAGGAYEQYF
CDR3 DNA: TGTGCCAGCAGTCCGGGACTAGCGGGAGGGGCCTACGAGCAGTACTTC

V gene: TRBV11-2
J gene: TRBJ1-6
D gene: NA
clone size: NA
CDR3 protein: CASSLGTFRNSPLHF
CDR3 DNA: TGTGCCAGCAGCTTAGGAACCTTTCGGAATTCACCCCTCCACTTT

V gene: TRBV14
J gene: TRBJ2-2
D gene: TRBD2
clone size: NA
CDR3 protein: CASSHRGLALSTGELFF
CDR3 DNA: TGTGCCAGCAGCCATAGGGGACTAGCCCTCTCCACCGGGGAGCTGTTTTTT

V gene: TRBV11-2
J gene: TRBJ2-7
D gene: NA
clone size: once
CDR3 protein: CASSFAYEQYF
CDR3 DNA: TGTGCCAGCAGCTTCGCCTACGAGCAGTACTTC

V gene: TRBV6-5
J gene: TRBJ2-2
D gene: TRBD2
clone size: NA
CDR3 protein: CASTQASGYTGELFF
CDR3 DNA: TGTGCCAGCACCCAGGCTAGCGGGTACACCGGGGAGCTGTTTTTT

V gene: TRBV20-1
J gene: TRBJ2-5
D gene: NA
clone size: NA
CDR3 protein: CSARDRQAQYF
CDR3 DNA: TGCAGTGCTAGAGATCGTCAGGCCCAGTACTTC

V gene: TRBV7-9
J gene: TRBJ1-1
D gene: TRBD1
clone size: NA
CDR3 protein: CASSLGDRGRVHGNTEAFF
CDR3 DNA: TGTGCCAGCAGCTTAGGGGACAGAGGAAGGGTTCATGGGAACACTGAAGCTTTCTTT

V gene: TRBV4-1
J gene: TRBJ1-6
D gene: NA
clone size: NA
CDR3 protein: CASSQMLRGNNSPLHF
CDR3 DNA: TGCGCCAGCAGCCAGATGCTCAGGGGAAATAATTCACCCCTCCACTTT

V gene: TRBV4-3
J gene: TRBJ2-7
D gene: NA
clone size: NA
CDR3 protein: CASSQDRGGKRYEQYF
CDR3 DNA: TGCGCCAGCAGCCAAGATCGGGGCGGGAAACGTTACGAGCAGTACTTC